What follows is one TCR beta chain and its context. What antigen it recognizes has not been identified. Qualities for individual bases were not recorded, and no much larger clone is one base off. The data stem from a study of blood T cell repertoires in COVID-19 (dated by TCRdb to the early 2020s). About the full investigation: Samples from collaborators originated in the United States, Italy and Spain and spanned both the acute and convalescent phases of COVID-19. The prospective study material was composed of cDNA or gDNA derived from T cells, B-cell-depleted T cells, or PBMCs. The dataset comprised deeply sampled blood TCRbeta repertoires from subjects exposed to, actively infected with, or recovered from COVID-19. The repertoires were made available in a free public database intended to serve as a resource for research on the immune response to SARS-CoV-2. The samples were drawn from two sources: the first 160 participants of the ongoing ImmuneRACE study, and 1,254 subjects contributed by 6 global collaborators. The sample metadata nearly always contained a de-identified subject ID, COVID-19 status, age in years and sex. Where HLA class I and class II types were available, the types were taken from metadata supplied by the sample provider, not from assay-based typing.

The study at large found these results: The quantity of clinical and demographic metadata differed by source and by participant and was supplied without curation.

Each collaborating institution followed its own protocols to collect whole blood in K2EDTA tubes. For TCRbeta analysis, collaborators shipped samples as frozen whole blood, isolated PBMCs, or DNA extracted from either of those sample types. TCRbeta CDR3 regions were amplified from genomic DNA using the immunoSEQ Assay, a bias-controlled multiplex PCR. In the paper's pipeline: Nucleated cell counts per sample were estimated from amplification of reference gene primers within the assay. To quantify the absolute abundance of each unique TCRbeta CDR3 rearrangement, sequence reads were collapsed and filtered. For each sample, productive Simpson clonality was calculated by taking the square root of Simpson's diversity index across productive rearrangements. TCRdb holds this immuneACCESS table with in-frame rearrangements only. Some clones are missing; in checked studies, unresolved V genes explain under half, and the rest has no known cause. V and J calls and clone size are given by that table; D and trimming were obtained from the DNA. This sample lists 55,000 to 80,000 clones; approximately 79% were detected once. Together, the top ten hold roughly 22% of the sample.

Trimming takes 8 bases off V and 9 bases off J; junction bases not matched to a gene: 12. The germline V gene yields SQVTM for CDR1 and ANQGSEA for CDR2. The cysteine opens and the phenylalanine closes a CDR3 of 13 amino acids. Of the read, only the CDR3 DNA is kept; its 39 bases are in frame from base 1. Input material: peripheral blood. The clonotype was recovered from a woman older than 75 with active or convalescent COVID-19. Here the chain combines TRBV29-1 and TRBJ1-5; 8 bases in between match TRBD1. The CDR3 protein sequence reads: CSSLDRAGGPQHF. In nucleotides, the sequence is TGCAGCTCCCTGGACAGGGCCGGCGGGCCCCAGCATTTT.